The source of this T cell receptor (beta chain) is a study of human T cells and chemical hapten exposure. Points from the study as a whole: While controls formed fewer of them, expanded TCRs formed significantly more large CDR3 similarity clusters.

This clonotype was seen repeatedly, ten times or more. Its specificity is unknown. CDR3 length: 14 amino acids. Germline V gene data show CDR1 as SQVTM and CDR2 as ANQGSEA. V shed 4 bases and J shed 2 bases, with 12 bases lying between them. The time point here: patch test 2, 6 weeks after DPC sensitization. The treatment denotes: therapeutic diphenylcyclopropenone sensitization with weekly scalp DPC. Library construction involved attaching unique molecular identifiers to individual cDNA molecules, which allowed quantitative, reproducible TCR counting. In the authors' workflow: TCRs per sample had a median of 95,638 and ranged from roughly 23,224 to 700,000. TCRdb recomputed calls from the RACE reads with MiXCR, one row per CDR3 protein. The V and J calls shown here were made by TCRdb, not taken from the authors' results. The sample includes about 110,000 distinct CDR3 sequences, more than 7% of them seen just once.

The chain employs TRBV29-1 and TRBJ1-5, with unresolved D. The origin of this receptor is a woman in her thirties or forties with alopecia areata. Some clones in this sample may be carry-over from other donors' samples. The sequencing here drew on whole blood, taken in connection with sensitization to the hapten diphenylcyclopropenone (DPC). CDR3 DNA: TGCAGCGTTGCTGAGGGAGGTCGCAATCAGCCCCAGCATTTT. Protein sequence: CSVAEGGRNQPQHF.